Below, 25 T cell receptor beta chains from the same sample are listed, as sequenced in a study. MiXCR was run by TCRdb on the 5' RACE reads, yielding one entry per CDR3 protein. The data hold under 45,000 distinct CDR3 sequences, with approximately 31% observed a single time. Sequences were obtained from tumor-infiltrating memory CD4+ T cells sorted from the breast tumor. Subset here: memory CD4+ T cells, CD4+CD45RO+CD25-. The receptors shown here come from a female donor with breast cancer.

V and J are TRBV6-1 and TRBJ2-1; D remains ambiguous. The CDR3 loop spans 10 amino acids. The germline V gene has CDR1 MNHNS and CDR2 SASEGT. With 1 base removed from V and 12 bases from J, the gap between germline ends came to 4 bases. The CDR3 bases are TGTGCCAGCAGTGAAGGGGGGCAGTTCTTC. This codes for CASSEGGQFF.

The CDR3 is CASSQGIKETQYF. CDR3 bases: TGTGCCAGCAGCCAGGGAATAAAAGAGACCCAGTACTTC. V gene TRBV7-3 combines with J gene TRBJ2-5; tentatively, D is TRBD1 (5 bases). The V gene lost 5 bases and the J gene lost 3 bases, with 10 bases spanning the gap. This CDR3 is 13 amino acids long. Germline-derived CDR1 and CDR2 are SGHTA and FQGTGA.

The V and J genes are TRBV6-5 and TRBJ2-7, with 9 positions matching TRBD1. Germline CDR1 reads MNHEY; CDR2 reads SVGAGI. J lost 5 bases, V lost 0 bases, and 2 bases had no gene match. The CDR3 totals 14 residues. CDR3 amino acids: CASSYSGTGNEQYF. The CDR3 region has the DNA TGTGCCAGCAGTTACTCGGGGACAGGGAACGAGCAGTACTTC.

This clonotype occurred a few times. V is TRBV28 and J is TRBJ1-6; a possible D gene is TRBD1 (6 bases). Trimming pared 6 bases from V and 0 bases from J, leaving 15 bases between. The germline V gene has CDR1 MDHEN and CDR2 SYDVKM. The CDR3 is 17 amino acids. The CDR3 region is CASRRRTDISYNSPLHF. The CDR3 coding sequence is TGTGCCAGCAGACGACGGACAGACATCTCCTATAATTCACCCCTCCACTTT.

V gene TRBV27 combines with J gene TRBJ2-6; D could derive from TRBD1 or TRBD2 (5 bases each). Trimming left V 4 bases short and J 0 bases short, with 10 bases between. The germline V gene has CDR1 MNHEY and CDR2 SMNVEV (reference sequence). CDR3 length: 16 residues. CDR3 region: CASSSGRVSGANVLTF. CDR3 bases: TGTGCCAGCAGTTCGGGACGGGTCTCTGGGGCCAACGTCCTGACTTTC.

In the case of this clonotype: The conserved final phenylalanine or tryptophan is absent from the CDR3, which likely points to a read error. This sequence joins TRBV6-7 and TRBJ2-1; D remains unclear. TRBV6-7 is reported as an ORF; its role is uncertain. V lost 6 bases and J 4 bases, leaving 7 bases between the germline ends. CDR3 length: 12 amino acids. The CDR3 protein is CASRDGYNEQFL. The CDR3 coding sequence is TGTGCCAGCAGAGACGGATACAATGAGCAGTTCCTC.

CDR3 coding DNA: TGTGCCAGCAGTTCTCCAACGCAGGTCCACATCACAGATACGCAGTATTTT. As protein: CASSSPTQVHITDTQYF. The chain uses TRBV27 and TRBJ2-3; D ambiguous. Germline CDR1 reads MNHEY; CDR2 reads SMNVEV (reference sequence). The CDR3 contains 17 residues. The V end was cut by 4 bases, the J end by 2 bases, with 19 bases between.

This clonotype was recorded at least ten times. The chain's CDR3 is CSATTGTEAFF. In DNA form, the CDR3 reads TGCAGTGCTACCACCGGGACAGAAGCTTTCTTT. J is TRBJ1-1 and V is TRBV20-1, with D tentatively TRBD1 (6 bases). The V end was cut by 4 bases, the J end by 8 bases, with 11 bases between. The CDR3 runs 11 residues. Per germline, CDR1 DFQATT and CDR2 SNEGSKA (reference sequence).

As concerns this clonotype: A read error may explain this, as a much larger clone is one base away. In this CDR3 the conserved last residue, phenylalanine or tryptophan, is missing, so a read error is likely. This CDR3 is CASSYRRTENYGYTV. The CDR3 nucleotides read TGTGCCAGCAGTTACCGGAGGACTGAAAACTATGGCTACACCGTC. This chain links TRBV6-5 with TRBJ1-2; D is unclear. Trimming removed 2 bases from V and 2 bases from J, with 12 bases in between. The CDR3 contains 15 residues. Germline values: CDR1 MNHEY, CDR2 SVGAGI.

This clonotype has a handful of counts. This chain connects TRBV5-1 to TRBJ2-3, with D perhaps matching TRBD2 (6 bases). CDR3 length: 12 amino acids. The V gene's germline CDR1 is SGHRS and CDR2 YFSETQ. Trimming took 6 bases from V and 4 from J, leaving 9 bases between them. In nucleotides, the CDR3 is TGCGCCAGCACATCGGGAGCAGATACGCAGTATTTT. Translation gives CASTSGADTQYF.

V gene TRBV28 combines with J gene TRBJ2-2; D gene uncertain. V was shortened by 3 bases and J by 0 bases, with 5 bases between the two germline ends. Looked up from germline, CDR1 is MDHEN and CDR2 is SYDVKM. This CDR3 spans 14 amino acids. Here the CDR3 reads CASSFFPNTGELFF. CDR3 coding DNA: TGTGCCAGCAGTTTTTTCCCGAACACCGGGGAGCTGTTTTTT.

The J gene is TRBJ2-3, the V gene TRBV12-3 or TRBV12-4; tentatively, D is TRBD2 (6 bases). The length of the CDR3 is 16 residues. The germline V and J ends were trimmed by 7 bases and 2 bases, with 19 bases remaining between them. The CDR3, as DNA: TGTGCCAGCATCTTCGCCCGGGGCGGGACCACAGATACGCAGTATTTT. Protein sequence: CASIFARGGTTDTQYF.

This clonotype was detected a few times. The junction departs from germline at one end; a sequencing error may be responsible. The gene calls are TRBV6-2 or TRBV6-3 and TRBJ2-3; D is possibly TRBD1 (6 bases). This CDR3 is 15 amino acids long. Germline lookup yields CDR1 MNHEY and CDR2 SVGEGT. The CDR3 region has the DNA TGTGCCGGCAGAAAGGGACAAACCCCCACAGATACGCAGTATTTT. Its protein product is CAGRKGQTPTDTQYF.

The chain carries TRBV5-8 and TRBJ2-5; D gene uncertain. The CDR3 covers 12 residues. From germline, CDR1 is SGHTS and CDR2 YDEGEE. V was trimmed by 3 bases and J by 5 bases, leaving 8 bases between them. This CDR3 reads CASSSVGETQYF. Written as DNA, the CDR3 is TGTGCCAGCAGCTCCGTCGGGGAGACCCAGTACTTC. The full variable domain, completed using reference TRBV5-8 and TRBJ2-5, is EAGVTQSPTHLIKTRGQQATLRCSPISGHTSVYWYQQALGLGLQFLLWYDEGEERNRGNFPPRFSGRQFPNYSSELNVNALELEDSALYLCASSSVGETQYFGPGTRLLVL.

In the case of this clonotype: At one of its ends the junction is not consistent with the germline gene, which may arise from a read error. The chain couples TRBV6-1 to TRBJ1-2, with D hard to call. The germline V gene has CDR1 MNHNS and CDR2 SASEGT. This CDR3 is 14 amino acids long. The CDR3 loop is CASSEVVGNYGCTF. The CDR3 region has the DNA TGTGCCAGCAGTGAGGTCGTGGGCAACTATGGCTGCACCTTC.

This chain uses TRBV12-3 or TRBV12-4 with TRBJ2-3; 8 nucleotides align to TRBD1. The CDR3 has 16 residues. The ends lost 3 bases at V and 5 bases at J; junction bases unmatched: 10. The CDR3 spells CASSLDGQGLGDTQYF. In DNA form, the CDR3 reads TGTGCCAGCAGTTTGGACGGACAGGGCCTTGGAGATACGCAGTATTTT.

This clonotype showed up just a few times. This chain connects TRBV25-1 to TRBJ2-5; D uncertain. Trimming removed 2 bases from V and 5 bases from J, with 12 bases in between. Germline V gives CDR1 MGHDK, CDR2 SYGVNS. This CDR3 comprises 14 residues. CDR3 residues: CASSERMARETQYF. The CDR3 bases are TGTGCCAGCAGTGAAAGGATGGCGCGGGAGACCCAGTACTTC.

The V call is TRBV15, the J call TRBJ2-3; no firm D call. V gave up 4 bases and J gave up 2 bases, with 7 bases separating them. Germline values: CDR1 LNHNV, CDR2 YYDKDF (reference sequence). There are 13 residues in the CDR3. CDR3 protein: CATSTGDTDTQYF. The CDR3, as DNA: TGTGCCACCAGCACCGGAGACACAGATACGCAGTATTTT.

The rearrangement links TRBV10-3 to TRBJ2-3, with a weak D call TRBD2 (6 bases). Looked up from germline, CDR1 is ENHRY and CDR2 is SYGVKD. The germline V and J ends were trimmed by 3 bases and 4 bases, with 14 bases remaining between them. The CDR3 contains 15 residues. CDR3 DNA sequence: TGTGCCATCAGTGATGGCGGGGAGCGGCCAGATACGCAGTATTTT. It codes for CAISDGGERPDTQYF.

This chain joins TRBV5-1 and TRBJ2-1, with D possibly being TRBD1 (6 bases). The V and J ends lost 7 bases and 4 bases respectively, with 21 bases between them. This CDR3 spans 16 amino acids. CDR1 and CDR2 from the germline V gene are SGHRS and YFSETQ. This chain's CDR3 is CASGSYRDEVYNEQFF. The CDR3, as DNA: TGCGCCAGCGGTTCATACAGGGACGAGGTTTACAATGAGCAGTTCTTC.

This rearrangement joins TRBV6-5 to TRBJ1-4, with 7 bases fitting TRBD1. Germline assignment: CDR1 MNHEY and CDR2 SVGAGI. V shed 6 bases and J 4 bases; nucleotides not matched to a gene: 11. This CDR3 has 16 residues. CDR3 residues: CASRRDRSTDNEKLFF. The CDR3, as DNA: TGTGCCAGCAGGAGGGACAGATCAACGGATAATGAAAAACTGTTTTTT.

The chain has TRBV6-5 and TRBJ2-3; D tentatively fits TRBD1 or TRBD2 (6 bases each). The V and J ends lost 7 bases and 0 bases respectively, with 14 bases between them. Germline V gene lookup returns CDR1 MNHEY and CDR2 SVGAGI. The CDR3 is 15 amino acids. The CDR3 DNA reads as TGTGCCAGCAAAACCCAGGGGACTAGCACAGATACGCAGTATTTT. Its protein product is CASKTQGTSTDTQYF.

Judged by abundance, this clonotype is medium-sized (0.01 to 0.1%). The J gene is TRBJ2-7, the V gene TRBV5-1, with D tentatively TRBD2 (5 bases). The V end was cut by 1 base, the J end by 4 bases, with 9 bases between. The CDR3 contains 13 residues. Germline values: CDR1 SGHRS, CDR2 YFSETQ. The CDR3, as DNA: TGCGCCAGCAGCTTGAGAGGCGGGTACGAGCAGTACTTC. This sequence encodes CASSLRGGYEQYF.

This chain uses TRBV5-6 with TRBJ2-1; the match to TRBD2 covers 8 bases. Germline V CDR1 and CDR2: SGHDT, YYEEEE. With V trimmed by 0 bases and J by 10 bases, 15 bases remained unmatched. CDR3 size: 17 residues. Written as DNA, the CDR3 is TGTGCCAGCAGCTTGGCCTCGGGTAGCGGGACCGATAAGGAGCAGTTCTTC. It specifies CASSLASGSGTDKEQFF.

A few counts support this clonotype. This chain joins TRBV5-1 and TRBJ1-1; 7 nucleotides align to TRBD1. The CDR3 contains 16 residues. CDR1 SGHRS and CDR2 YFSETQ come from the germline V gene. The ends lost 2 bases at V and 1 base at J; junction bases unmatched: 8. Here the CDR3 reads CASSLRQGGPNTEAFF. The CDR3 DNA is TGCGCCAGCAGCTTAAGACAGGGAGGTCCGAACACTGAAGCTTTCTTT.